This is a list of T cell receptor beta chains from one sample in a study of cytomegalovirus exposure and HLA in healthy donors. Using immunoSEQ multiplex PCR, the repertoire was profiled, and TCRdb retains in-frame clones only, with some absent. The sample totals about 100,000 clones. Sequencing input: PBMCs. The receptors here all came from a girl aged 10 to 17 in good health and CMV-seropositive. CDR3s include the opening cysteine and the closing phenylalanine or tryptophan.

CDR3: CASSPRGHGETQYF; J: TRBJ2-5; V: TRBV4-3
CDR3: CASSLTPTPADGYTF; J: TRBJ1-2; V: TRBV7-2
CDR3: CASSEVSYNEQFF; J: TRBJ2-1; V: TRBV5-1
CDR3: CATSEAGQGFKAEAFF; J: TRBJ1-1; V: TRBV15
CDR3: CASSLSGTVLGTEAFF; J: TRBJ1-1; V: TRBV27
CDR3: CASSVLLGSEQFF; J: TRBJ2-1; V: TRBV9
CDR3: CASSIIERGTYGYTF; J: TRBJ1-2; V: TRBV19
CDR3: CASAVPPLTSRDSGANVLTF; J: TRBJ2-6; V: TRBV4-1
CDR3: CASSYKQQPYGYTF; J: TRBJ1-2; V: TRBV11-3
CDR3: CASSIIGGRTDTQYF; J: TRBJ2-3; V: TRBV19
CDR3: CASSEISGGADTQYF; J: TRBJ2-3; V: TRBV2
CDR3: CASSTTGGSVNEQYF; J: TRBJ2-7; V: TRBV7-6
CDR3: CASSAQGLNTEAFF; J: TRBJ1-1; V: TRBV18
CDR3: CASSLEVLAGGPNEQFF; J: TRBJ2-1; V: TRBV7-9
CDR3: CASSPGTGIFYNEQFF; J: TRBJ2-1; V: TRBV28
CDR3: CASSHSGTGYDEQYF; J: TRBJ2-7; V: TRBV4-1
CDR3: CASSLVTFGPGFNEQFF; J: TRBJ2-1; V: TRBV7-6
CDR3: CASSLNFDSEKETQYF; J: TRBJ2-5; V: TRBV5-1
CDR3: CASSQDWGGGEKLFF; J: TRBJ1-4; V: TRBV4-3